The clone carrying this T cell receptor beta chain was found many times. These data originate in a study of T-cell reconstitution after alpha-beta-depleted transplantation in children. Trimming cost V 6 bases and J 3 bases, with 14 bases left between them. The CDR3 loop spans 14 amino acids. The V gene's germline CDR1 is DFQATT and CDR2 SNEGSKA (reference sequence). As it was prepared, the TCRbeta library received unique molecular identifiers. TCRdb reanalysed the PCR reads using MiXCR and keeps one entry per CDR3 protein. The sample records 150,000 to 250,000 distinct CDR3 sequences, more than 14% being singletons.

This rearrangement joins TRBV20-1 to TRBJ2-2; possible D gene TRBD2, 5 bases. The receptor comes from a human donor who donated a stem cell graft to a child with acute lymphoblastic leukemia. Sequenced here: PBMCs from the stem cell graft donor, sampled from the stem cell graft. In nucleotides, the CDR3 is TGCAGTGCCCGTGTAGGACTTCACACCGGGGAGCTGTTTTTT. Its protein product is CSARVGLHTGELFF.